Below, 22 T cell receptor beta chains from the same sample are listed, as sequenced in a study of regulatory T cells in long-lasting Graves disease. To make TCR beta libraries, researchers used iRepertoire HTBI primers and Arm-PCR of CDR3 regions. TCRdb called the multiplex PCR reads again in MiXCR, with one record for every CDR3 protein. In the table there are 400,000 to 500,000 distinct CDR3 sequences, around 15% of which are singletons. Documented time point: newly diagnosed GD, antithyroid drugs for less than 3 months. PBMC RNA served as the TCR library source. The same sample was also used in a study of T cells in Graves' hyperthyroidism and ophthalmopathy.

The sample was peripheral blood mononuclear cells (PBMCs), taken at new diagnosis, from a patient treated with antithyroid drugs. The receptors shown here come from a woman aged 45-65 years with Graves disease.

This clonotype showed up many times. This chain connects TRBV27 to TRBJ2-5, with D tentatively TRBD2 (5 bases). CDR3 length: 16 amino acids. Germline V gene lookup returns CDR1 MNHEY and CDR2 SMNVEV (reference sequence). V lost 4 bases and J lost 3, with 18 bases in between. The CDR3 region is CASSSLSDLREETQYF. The CDR3 DNA reads as TGTGCCAGCAGTTCACTTAGCGACTTGAGGGAAGAGACCCAGTACTTC.

This clonotype turned up a few times. The chain uses TRBV10-3 and TRBJ1-1; no firm D call. The CDR3 has 12 amino acids. The V gene lost 2 bases and the J gene lost 10 bases, with 11 bases spanning the gap. Per germline, CDR1 ENHRY and CDR2 SYGVKD. Here the CDR3 DNA reads TGTGCCATCAGTGAGGATTGGACGATAGCTTTCTTT. The encoded protein is CAISEDWTIAFF.

This clonotype was found many times. CDR3 DNA: TGCGCCAGCAGCTGGGGACAGGGGGCTGAAGCTTTCTTT. Protein sequence: CASSWGQGAEAFF. The rearrangement links TRBV5-1 to TRBJ1-1; 11 nucleotides agree with TRBD1. The junction had 1 base not matched to a gene; V was cut back by 3 bases and J by 6 bases. The germline V gene encodes CDR1 SGHRS and CDR2 YFSETQ. CDR3 size: 13 residues. The full variable domain, in which reference TRBV5-1 and TRBJ1-1 provide the parts outside the CDR3, is KAGVTQTPRYLIKTRGQQVTLSCSPISGHRSVSWYQQTPGQGLQFLFEYFSETQRNKGNFPGRFSGRQFSNSRSEMNVSTLELGDSALYLCASSWGQGAEAFFGQGTRLTVV.

The chain couples TRBV7-8 to TRBJ1-1; tentatively, D is TRBD1 (5 bases). V was clipped by 5 bases and J by 5 bases, with 18 bases between them. CDR1 SGHVS and CDR2 FQNEAQ come from the germline V gene. CDR3 length: 15 residues. DNA for the CDR3: TGTGCCAGCAGCCCCCAGCTTGGGGGGAGAACTGAAGCTTTCTTT. The encoded protein is CASSPQLGGRTEAFF.

The rearrangement uses TRBV10-3 and TRBJ2-7; 7 bases map to TRBD2. Germline lookup yields CDR1 ENHRY and CDR2 SYGVKD. The CDR3 spans 13 residues. V lost 8 bases and J lost 0; bases outside the gene matches: 4. The CDR3 region has the DNA TGTGCCATCGGACTAGATCTCTCCTACGAGCAGTACTTC. Its translation: CAIGLDLSYEQYF.

J is TRBJ2-4 and V is TRBV18, with 11 bases that match TRBD2. The CDR3 has 17 residues. The J segment lost 0 bases and the V segment lost 6 bases, leaving 7 bases of the junction unmatched. From germline, CDR1 is KGHSH and CDR2 LQKENI. The CDR3 sequence: CASSSPLAGGAKNIQYF. The CDR3 DNA reads as TGTGCCAGCTCGTCACCTCTAGCGGGAGGAGCCAAAAACATTCAGTACTTC.

As to this clonotype: This may be a read error, as it is one base from a much larger clone. The CDR3 does not close with the conserved phenylalanine or tryptophan, likely indicating a read error. V gene TRBV5-1 combines with J gene TRBJ2-5, with 12 bases matching TRBD1. In germline, CDR1 is SGHRS, CDR2 YFSETQ. With V trimmed by 0 bases and J by 1 base, 1 base remained unmatched. This CDR3 comprises 16 residues. The CDR3 DNA follows: TGCGCCAGCAGCTTGGAGGGACAGGGGGCCCAAGAGACCCAGTACTCC. Protein sequence: CASSLEGQGAQETQYS.

This clonotype was found many times. The V call is TRBV7-8, the J call TRBJ2-7, with 13 bases aligning to TRBD2. Germline V gene lookup returns CDR1 SGHVS and CDR2 FQNEAQ. Trimming cost V 1 base and J 4 bases; bases outside gene matches: 4. There are 16 residues in the CDR3. The CDR3 DNA sequence: TGTGCCAGCAGCTTAGTTGAACTAGCGGGGGGGTACGAGCAGTACTTC. Its translation: CASSLVELAGGYEQYF.

This clonotype was seen repeatedly, ten times or more. The chain combines TRBV28 with TRBJ2-6; D remains ambiguous. V shed 6 bases and J shed 5 bases, with 14 bases lying between them. The CDR3 consists of 15 residues. CDR1 is MDHEN and CDR2 is SYDVKM in the germline V gene. The DNA of the CDR3 is TGTGCCAGCAGACAAACAGCTCTCCGGGCCAACGTCCTGACTTTC. Encoded protein: CASRQTALRANVLTF. Full variable domain (missing parts from reference TRBV28 and TRBJ2-6): DVKVTQSSRYLVKRTGEKVFLECVQDMDHENMFWYRQDPGLGLRLIYFSYDVKMKEKGDIPEGYSVSREKKERFSLILESASTNQTSMYLCASRQTALRANVLTFGAGSRLTVL.

This clonotype showed up many times. The chain is built from TRBV13 and TRBJ2-3, with TRBD1 identical over 8 bases. The CDR3 is made up of 15 amino acids. CDR1 PRHDT and CDR2 FYEKMQ come from the germline V gene (reference sequence). The V segment lost 3 bases and the J segment 2 bases; nucleotides outside the gene matches: 4. For the CDR3, the DNA is TGTGCCAGCAGCTTCCGGACAGGGTACACAGATACGCAGTATTTT. Amino acids: CASSFRTGYTDTQYF.

The table lists this clonotype with many counts. The chain combines TRBV2 with TRBJ2-4; 7 positions match TRBD2. CDR1 and CDR2 from the germline V gene are SNHLY and FYNNEI. This CDR3 contains 14 residues. V dropped 6 bases and J dropped 16; count of bases not matched to a gene: 18. In DNA, the CDR3 is TGTGCCAGCAGACCCCTCCGGGGGGAACATCCTTATTACTTC. It specifies CASRPLRGEHPYYF. The whole variable domain, remainder taken from reference TRBV2 and TRBJ2-4, is EPEVTQTPSHQVTQMGQEVILRCVPISNHLYFYWYRQILGQKVEFLVSFYNNEISEKSEIFDDQFSVERPDGSNFTLKIRSTKLEDSAMYFCASRPLRGEHPYYFGAGTRLSVL.

This chain connects TRBV20-1 to TRBJ1-5, with a tentative D call TRBD1 (5 bases). Trimming took off 3 bases at V and 6 bases at J, with 18 bases between the two ends. This CDR3 is built from 15 residues. Germline-derived CDR1 and CDR2 are DFQATT and SNEGSKA (reference sequence). The CDR3 DNA reads TGCAGTGCTAGCTCTAGACGACAGACCAGTCAGCCCCAGCATTTT. As protein: CSASSRRQTSQPQHF.

The V gene is TRBV4-2, the J gene TRBJ2-2; the D gene is possibly TRBD2 (5 bases). The CDR3 is 14 amino acids. Germline CDR1 is LGHNA and CDR2 is YNFKEQ. Trimming removed 4 bases at V and 6 bases at J, with 12 bases between. The CDR3 nucleotides read TGTGCCAGCAGCCCTCGGACTGACGCCGGGGAGCTGTTTTTT. Protein product: CASSPRTDAGELFF.

In its sample, this clonotype was seen many times. The chain links TRBV6-1 to TRBJ2-5, with D maybe TRBD2 (5 bases). The CDR3 extends over 16 amino acids. Germline V gene sequence: CDR1 MNHNS, CDR2 SASEGT. V lost 6 bases, J lost 5 bases, and 22 bases lay in between. The CDR3 region is CASRSAPTPSGETQYF. Written as DNA, the CDR3 is TGTGCCAGCAGATCTGCCCCCACACCATCGGGGGAGACCCAGTACTTC.

The V and J genes are TRBV12-3 or TRBV12-4 and TRBJ1-2; 7 bases map to TRBD1. The CDR3 has 14 amino acids. V lost 4 bases and J lost 8; bases outside the gene matches: 10. CDR3 sequence (DNA): TGTGCCAGCAGTTCCCTAGGACAGGTCCAAGGCTACACCTTC. This sequence encodes CASSSLGQVQGYTF.

This clonotype was seen only a few times. This chain joins TRBV5-1 and TRBJ2-2, with TRBD2 matching 8 bases. The germline V gene encodes CDR1 SGHRS and CDR2 YFSETQ. Losses at the gene ends were 1 base for V and 6 bases for J; bases not matched to a gene: 17. This CDR3 has 19 amino acids. CDR3 loop: CASSLWATEKRERAGELFF. CDR3 DNA sequence: TGCGCCAGCAGCTTGTGGGCAACAGAAAAGCGGGAGAGGGCCGGGGAGCTGTTTTTT.

This clonotype was recorded many times. This rearrangement joins TRBV28 to TRBJ1-3; 9 bases align to TRBD1. The CDR3 contains 16 residues. Germline-derived CDR1 and CDR2 are MDHEN and SYDVKM. Germline trimming cut 5 bases from V and 3 bases from J; bases unmatched to any gene: 8. CDR3 sequence reads: CASSPPDRGYGNTIYF. CDR3 DNA sequence: TGTGCCAGCAGTCCCCCGGACAGGGGCTATGGAAACACCATATATTTT.

This clonotype showed up just a few times. The V call is TRBV18, the J call TRBJ2-1; D not resolved. CDR1 KGHSH and CDR2 LQKENI come from the germline V gene. Trimming left V 4 bases short and J 0 bases short, with 22 bases between. This CDR3 region has 19 residues. CDR3 nucleotides: TGTGCCAGCTCACGAGTCCCGGCGGCTCCGCCGAGCTCCTACAATGAGCAGTTCTTC. It translates to CASSRVPAAPPSSYNEQFF.

This clonotype was picked up many times. V gene TRBV29-1 combines with J gene TRBJ2-5; D might be TRBD1 (6 bases). Germline V gene data show CDR1 as SQVTM and CDR2 as ANQGSEA. The V and J ends lost 3 bases and 1 base respectively, with 15 bases between them. The CDR3 sequence is 15 residues long. CDR3 loop: CSVERNRVPQETQYF. The CDR3 DNA is TGCAGCGTTGAGCGAAACAGGGTCCCCCAAGAGACCCAGTACTTC.

This chain uses TRBV7-3 with TRBJ1-1; the D is unclear. Germline V gene data show CDR1 as SGHTA and CDR2 as FQGTGA. V gave up 0 bases and J gave up 0 bases, with 11 bases separating them. The CDR3 has 16 amino acids. In DNA, the CDR3 is TGTGCCAGCAGCTTAACCCCCCACGGCATGAACACTGAAGCTTTCTTT. Protein: CASSLTPHGMNTEAFF.

CDR3 residues: CSASIGARTDTQYF. The DNA of the CDR3 is TGCAGTGCTAGTATCGGGGCCAGGACAGATACGCAGTATTTT. J is TRBJ2-3 and V is TRBV20-1; the D gene could be TRBD1 or TRBD2 (5 bases each). Trimming took 3 bases from V and 3 from J, leaving 13 bases between them. Germline V gene data show CDR1 as DFQATT and CDR2 as SNEGSKA (reference sequence). This CDR3 spans 14 amino acids.

This clonotype was counted between two and nine times. This sequence joins TRBV6-1 and TRBJ1-4; no definite D call. Trimming stripped 5 bases from V and 7 bases from J, with 14 bases between. CDR1 is MNHNS, CDR2 SASEGT, per germline. The CDR3 covers 14 residues. CDR3 DNA: TGTGCCAGCAGTAAATCCGGTGTCGGTGAAAAACTGTTTTTT. It yields the protein CASSKSGVGEKLFF.